Sequencing of this T cell receptor (beta chain) was carried out in a study of a mutant IDH1 vaccine in newly diagnosed glioma. Sequenced by immunoSEQ multiplex PCR; TCRdb stores in-frame clones only, minus some. Of some 67,000 clones in the sample, over 70% were seen once. Time point reported: baseline, week 1 (first vaccination visit). Treatment denoted: pre-vaccination baseline after standard-of-care therapy. The length of the CDR3 is 13 residues. Trimming cost V 4 bases and J 1 base, with 8 bases left between them. In germline, CDR1 is SGHRS, CDR2 YFSETQ. The chain has TRBV5-1 and TRBJ1-1, with a weak D call TRBD1 (5 bases). This receptor was obtained from a young woman with glioma. Some clones in this sample may be carry-over from other donors' samples. Material: peripheral blood mononuclear cells (PBMCs), obtained from a glioma patient treated with radiotherapy, temozolomide or both. The DNA of the CDR3 is TGCGCCAGCAGCATAGGACAGAACACTGAAGCTTTCTTT. Its protein is CASSIGQNTEAFF.